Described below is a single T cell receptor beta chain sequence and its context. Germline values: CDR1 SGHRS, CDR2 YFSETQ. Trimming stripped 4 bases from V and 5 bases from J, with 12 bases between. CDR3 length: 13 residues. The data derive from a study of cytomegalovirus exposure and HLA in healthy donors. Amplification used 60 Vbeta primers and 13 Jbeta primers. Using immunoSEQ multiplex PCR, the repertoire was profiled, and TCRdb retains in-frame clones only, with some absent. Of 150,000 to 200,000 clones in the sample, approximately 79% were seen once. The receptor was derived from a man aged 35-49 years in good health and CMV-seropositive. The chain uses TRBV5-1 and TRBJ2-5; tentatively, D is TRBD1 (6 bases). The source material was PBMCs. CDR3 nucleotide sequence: TGCGCCAGCAGCGGAACAGGGTCCGAGACCCAGTACTTC. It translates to CASSGTGSETQYF. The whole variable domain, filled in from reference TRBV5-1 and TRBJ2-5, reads KAGVTQTPRYLIKTRGQQVTLSCSPISGHRSVSWYQQTPGQGLQFLFEYFSETQRNKGNFPGRFSGRQFSNSRSEMNVSTLELGDSALYLCASSGTGSETQYFGPGTRLLVL.